Shown below are 23 T cell receptor beta chains from a single sample sequenced in a study of T cell repertoires in cytomegalovirus infection. These receptors are not linked to any known antigen. MiXCR was run by TCRdb on the reads, yielding one entry per CDR3 protein. The sample lists about 830,000 distinct CDR3 sequences; about 33% were seen once. This material consisted of cultured CD8+ T cells from PBMCs, taken from culture after CMV antigen stimulation. The receptors derive from a human donor in good health (CMV status not recorded). Some clones in this sample may be carry-over from other donors' samples.

Comments on this clonotype: This may be a read error: a much more frequent sequence differs by one nucleotide. For the CDR3, the DNA is TGTGTCAGCAGCTTAAAAGGCGGGGCAACTACAGATACGCAGTATTTT. It is translated as CVSSLKGGATTDTQYF. V and J are TRBV7-3 and TRBJ2-3, with a tentative D call TRBD2 (6 bases). Germline V gives CDR1 SGHTA, CDR2 FQGTGA. The CDR3 extends over 16 amino acids.

The table lists this clonotype with a few counts. The V call is TRBV27, the J call TRBJ2-1; 13 bases match TRBD2. The V segment lost 6 bases and the J segment 4 bases; nucleotides outside the gene matches: 9. The CDR3 totals 17 residues. Germline CDR1 MNHEY, CDR2 SMNVEV (reference sequence). CDR3 region: CASSLGTSGVKYNEQFF. The CDR3 region has the DNA TGTGCCAGCAGCCTCGGGACTAGCGGGGTTAAGTACAATGAGCAGTTCTTC.

A few counts support this clonotype. CDR3 nucleotide sequence: TGTGCCAGCAGTCCCCTAGGAGTCATGAACACTGAAGCTTTCTTT. It encodes CASSPLGVMNTEAFF. The chain combines TRBV6-6 with TRBJ1-1; D unresolved. V was pared by 5 bases and J by 0 bases, with 13 bases between. The CDR3 has 15 amino acids. Germline CDR1 and CDR2: MNHNY and SVGAGI (reference sequence).

This clonotype was detected once. V is TRBV7-9 and J is TRBJ1-2; a possible D gene is TRBD1 (6 bases). Trimming cost V 5 bases and J 6 bases, with 19 bases left between them. The CDR3 runs 15 residues. From germline, CDR1 is SEHNR and CDR2 FQNEAQ (reference sequence). Here the CDR3 DNA reads TGTGCCAGCAGCCTATTTAGGGGGGGAAAAAATGGCTACACCTTC. The encoded protein is CASSLFRGGKNGYTF.

This chain uses TRBV11-3 with TRBJ1-1, with no clear D. Deletions cut 5 bases from V and 0 bases from J, with 16 bases between. This CDR3 has 16 amino acids. The germline CDR1 and CDR2 sequences are SGHNT and YENEEA. The CDR3 loop is CASSRTWEGMNTEAFF. In DNA form, the CDR3 reads TGTGCCAGCAGCCGTACGTGGGAGGGAATGAACACTGAAGCTTTCTTT.

The sample holds many counts of this clonotype. The V gene is TRBV6-5, the J gene TRBJ2-4, with a weak D call TRBD2 (6 bases). V was clipped by 0 bases and J by 4 bases, with 10 bases between them. Germline V CDR1 and CDR2: MNHEY, SVGAGI. This CDR3 comprises 15 residues. CDR3 in DNA: TGTGCCAGCAGTTACTCGTCGGGGGTGAAAAACATTCAGTACTTC. Translating gives CASSYSSGVKNIQYF.

There are many counts of this clonotype. The genes are TRBV7-2 and TRBJ2-5; D gene ambiguous. In germline, CDR1 is SGHTA, CDR2 FQGNSA. This CDR3 contains 15 residues. Trimming removed 1 base at V and 5 bases at J, with 14 bases between. The CDR3 region is CASSLEAYPGETQYF. In DNA, the CDR3 is TGTGCCAGCAGCTTAGAGGCCTATCCTGGGGAGACCCAGTACTTC. Full variable domain (missing parts from reference TRBV7-2 and TRBJ2-5): GAGVSQSPSNKVTEKGKDVELRCDPISGHTALYWYRQSLGQGLEFLIYFQGNSAPDKSGLPSDRFSAERTGGSVSTLTIQRTQQEDSAVYLCASSLEAYPGETQYFGPGTRLLVL.

V gene TRBV19 combines with J gene TRBJ2-6; D perhaps matches TRBD2 (7 bases). CDR3 size: 16 residues. V lost 10 bases, J lost 0 bases, and 16 bases lay in between. Germline V CDR1 and CDR2: LNHDA, SQIVND (reference sequence). CDR3 residues: CAISGGGNSGANVLTF. The DNA of the CDR3 is TGTGCCATTTCGGGGGGCGGAAACTCTGGGGCCAACGTCCTGACTTTC.

V gene TRBV9 combines with J gene TRBJ2-1; TRBD2 matches 9 bases. From germline, CDR1 is SGDLS and CDR2 YYNGEE. This CDR3 is 14 amino acids long. After removal of 5 bases from V and 7 bases from J, the junction contained 7 bases not matched to a gene. CDR3 bases: TGTGCCAGCAGAGGCGGGGGGGCCGGGAATGAGCAGTTCTTC. Its protein product is CASRGGGAGNEQFF.

The chain carries TRBV5-6 and TRBJ1-6, with D perhaps TRBD1 (6 bases). Trimming cost V 4 bases and J 7 bases, with 9 bases left between them. The CDR3 consists of 13 residues. CDR1 is SGHDT and CDR2 is YYEEEE in the germline V gene. The CDR3 sequence: CASSTDSNSPLHF. CDR3 coding DNA: TGTGCCAGCAGCACGGACAGCAATTCACCCCTCCACTTT.

There are a few counts of this clonotype. The rearrangement links TRBV20-1 to TRBJ1-2, with a weak D call TRBD1 (6 bases). The germline gives CDR1 DFQATT, CDR2 SNEGSKA (reference sequence). V shed 6 bases and J shed 8 bases, with 19 bases lying between them. The CDR3 contains 13 residues. The CDR3 is CSAATLGGYGYTF. The CDR3 coding sequence is TGCAGTGCCGCCACTCTGGGGGGCTACGGCTACACCTTC.

This clonotype was counted between two and nine times. For the CDR3, the DNA is TGTGCCAGCAGTGAAGGTGACTATGTGGGTAATTCACCCCTCCACTTT. Translation: CASSEGDYVGNSPLHF. This sequence joins TRBV6-1 and TRBJ1-6, with D unresolved. Trimming stripped 1 base from V and 6 bases from J, with 13 bases between. Germline loops: CDR1 MNHNS, CDR2 SASEGT. The CDR3 spans 16 residues.

The sample holds one count of this clonotype. V gene TRBV5-6 combines with J gene TRBJ2-7, with D unresolved. Germline CDR1 SGHDT, CDR2 YYEEEE. This CDR3 comprises 12 residues. V lost 0 bases to trimming and J lost 6 bases, with 7 bases between them. CDR3 nucleotides: TGTGCCAGCAGCTTGGGGGCTCTCGAGCAGTACGTC. Amino acid sequence: CASSLGALEQYV.

This clonotype has more than one count but fewer than ten. CDR3 DNA: TGTGCCAGCTCACCACTCGGGTATAGCAATCAGCCCCAGCATTTT. Protein product: CASSPLGYSNQPQHF. V and J are TRBV18 and TRBJ1-5; D unclear. Germline assignment: CDR1 KGHSH and CDR2 LQKENI. Trimming removed 1 base at V and 0 bases at J, with 7 bases between. The CDR3 extends over 15 amino acids. The full variable domain, completed using reference TRBV18 and TRBJ1-5, is NAGVMQNPRHLVRRRGQEARLRCSPMKGHSHVYWYRQLPEEGLKFMVYLQKENIIDESGMPKERFSAEFPKEGPSILRIQQVVRGDSAAYFCASSPLGYSNQPQHFGDGTRLSIL.

The chain recombines TRBV7-6 with TRBJ1-2, with D maybe TRBD1 (6 bases). CDR3 length: 17 amino acids. CDR1 is SGHVS and CDR2 is FNYEAQ in the germline V gene. V was cut by 1 base and J by 4 bases, with 19 bases left in between. The CDR3, as DNA: TGTGCCAGCAGCTTAGGCGCGGGGGCGCGTCGGGGCTATGGCTACACCTTC. Translation gives CASSLGAGARRGYGYTF.

The rearrangement joins TRBV13 to TRBJ2-1, with D unresolved. The CDR3 is 13 residues long. V lost 3 bases and J 8 bases, leaving 11 bases between the germline ends. Germline V gene lookup returns CDR1 PRHDT and CDR2 FYEKMQ (reference sequence). CDR3 in amino acids: CASSLAATDEQFF. The DNA of the CDR3 is TGTGCCAGCAGCTTGGCAGCCACCGATGAGCAGTTCTTC.

This clonotype occurred once. Just one base apart from a much larger clone, this may be a read error. The V call is TRBV7-6, the J call TRBJ2-7, with D possibly called TRBD1 or TRBD2 (6 bases each). Germline V lookup: CDR1 SGHVS, CDR2 FNYEAQ. The CDR3 spans 13 residues. CDR3 DNA sequence: TGTGTCAGCAGCCCATCCGGGGGCGGCGAGCAGTACTTC. Protein product: CVSSPSGGGEQYF.

The chain is built from TRBV6-6 and TRBJ1-5; TRBD1 aligns across 7 bases. V was clipped by 4 bases and J by 2 bases; unmatched bases: 8. Germline loops: CDR1 MNHNY, CDR2 SVGAGI (reference sequence). The CDR3 contains 16 residues. The CDR3 DNA sequence: TGTGCCAGCAGTTCGAGTGGACAGGTGGGCAATCAGCCCCAGCATTTT. Its translation is CASSSSGQVGNQPQHF.

This clonotype has a handful of counts. J is TRBJ2-1 and V is TRBV4-1, with a tentative D call TRBD1 (5 bases). V was cut by 1 base and J by 8 bases, with 12 bases left in between. The CDR3 runs to 14 residues. Germline CDR1 reads MGHRA; CDR2 reads YSYEKL. CDR3 bases: TGCGCCAGCAGCCAAGTCAGGGAAGGGCATGAGCAGTTCTTC. The encoded protein is CASSQVREGHEQFF.

This clonotype was counted at least ten times. Here the CDR3 reads CAISGTGQNSPLHF. CDR3 DNA: TGTGCCATCAGTGGGACAGGTCAGAATTCACCCCTCCACTTT. The V and J genes are TRBV10-3 and TRBJ1-6; TRBD1 matches at 7 bases. The germline CDR1 and CDR2 sequences are ENHRY and SYGVKD. Unmatched junction bases numbered 4, after V lost 4 bases and J lost 7 bases. The CDR3 sequence is 14 residues long.

In this sample, this clonotype turned up many times. The chain joins TRBV10-3 to TRBJ2-1; 8 bases align to TRBD1. The CDR3 totals 13 residues. Germline V gene lookup returns CDR1 ENHRY and CDR2 SYGVKD. Losses at the gene ends were 6 bases for V and 5 bases for J; bases not matched to a gene: 3. The CDR3 here is CAIRTGADNEQFF. CDR3 bases: TGTGCCATCAGGACAGGGGCCGACAATGAGCAGTTCTTC.

This clonotype was seen a handful of times. The V and J genes are TRBV11-2 and TRBJ2-1, with D possibly called TRBD1 or TRBD2 (5 bases each). Trimming left V 3 bases short and J 7 bases short, with 13 bases between. Germline CDR1 SGHAT, CDR2 FQNNGV. There are 14 residues in the CDR3. CDR3 residues: CASSLAGADNEQFF. In nucleotides, the CDR3 is TGTGCCAGCAGCTTGGCCGGGGCCGATAATGAGCAGTTCTTC.

This clonotype has just a few counts. The rearrangement uses TRBV18 and TRBJ2-3; weak D call: TRBD1 (6 bases). The CDR3 runs to 15 residues. CDR1 is KGHSH, CDR2 LQKENI, per germline. V gave up 5 bases and J gave up 3 bases, with 15 bases separating them. CDR3 nucleotides: TGTGCCAGCTCATCTCAACGCAGGGGAACAGATACGCAGTATTTT. Its protein product is CASSSQRRGTDTQYF.